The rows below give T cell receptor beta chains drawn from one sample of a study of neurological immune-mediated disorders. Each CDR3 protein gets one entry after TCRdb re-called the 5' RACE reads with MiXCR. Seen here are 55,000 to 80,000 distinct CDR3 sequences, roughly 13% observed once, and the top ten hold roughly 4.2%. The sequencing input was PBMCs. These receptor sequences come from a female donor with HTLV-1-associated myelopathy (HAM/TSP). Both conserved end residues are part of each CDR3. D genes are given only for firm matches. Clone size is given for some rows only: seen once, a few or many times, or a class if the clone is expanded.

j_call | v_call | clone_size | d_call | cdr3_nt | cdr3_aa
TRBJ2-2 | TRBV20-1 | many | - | TGCGCCTCTCCGATAGGGACCGGGGAGCTGTTTTTT | CASPIGTGELFF
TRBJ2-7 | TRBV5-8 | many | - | TGTGCCAGCAGCCCCGGGGACTTATCCTCCTACGAGCAGTACTTC | CASSPGDLSSYEQYF
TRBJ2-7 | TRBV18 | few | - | TGTGCCAGCTCACCTGCAAGGAACGAGCAGTACTTC | CASSPARNEQYF
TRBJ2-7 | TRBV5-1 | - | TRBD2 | TGCGCCAGCTATGCGGGGGTAAGTAACGAGCGGCAGTACTTT | CASYAGVSNERQYF
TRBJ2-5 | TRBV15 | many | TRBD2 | TGTGCTATCGGACTAGCGGGGGGGAAAGAGACCCAGTACTTC | CAIGLAGGKETQYF
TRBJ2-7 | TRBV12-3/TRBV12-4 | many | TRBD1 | TGTGCCAGCAGTACAGGGGGCGAGGAAACTTACGAGCAGTACTTC | CASSTGGEETYEQYF
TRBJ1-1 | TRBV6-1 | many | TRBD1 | TGTGCCAGCAGTCCCCGGACAGGGGGACCTTTCTTT | CASSPRTGGPFF
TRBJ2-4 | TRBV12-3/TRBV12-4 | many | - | TGTGCCAGCAGTTTTGGACTAGGGGGGAACATTCAGTACTTC | CASSFGLGGNIQYF
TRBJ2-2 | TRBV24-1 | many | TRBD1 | TGTGCCACCTCAAAGGAGAGCGGGACAGGGCTCTTCGGGGAGCTGTTTTTT | CATSKESGTGLFGELFF
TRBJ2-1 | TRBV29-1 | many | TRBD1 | TGCAGCGTTGAAGATGAGGGACAGGGACAAGGGCAGTTCTTC | CSVEDEGQGQGQFF
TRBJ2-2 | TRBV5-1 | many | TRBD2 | TGCGCCAGCAGCCTTAGACTAGCGGGGGCGACCGGGGAGCTGTTTTTT | CASSLRLAGATGELFF
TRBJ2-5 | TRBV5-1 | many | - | TGCGCCAGCAGCTTAGGAGTATTTCAAGAGACCCAGTACTTC | CASSLGVFQETQYF
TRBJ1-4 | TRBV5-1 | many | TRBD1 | TGCGCCAGCAGCGGCTACAGGGGTGTTAATGAAAAACTGTTTTTT | CASSGYRGVNEKLFF
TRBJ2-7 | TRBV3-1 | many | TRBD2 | TGTGCCAGCAGCCCTCCGCGGGGACTAGCGTCCTACGAGCAGTACTTC | CASSPPRGLASYEQYF
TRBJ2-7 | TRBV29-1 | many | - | TGCAGCGTGAGACAGACCTACGAGCAGTACTTC | CSVRQTYEQYF
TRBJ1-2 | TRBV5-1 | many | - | TGCGCCAGCAGCCCTGACAGTGAAGTCTATGGCTACACCTTC | CASSPDSEVYGYTF
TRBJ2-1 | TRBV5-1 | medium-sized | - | TGCGCCAGCAGCTATATAGCGGCTAACTCCTACAATGAGCAGTTCTTC | CASSYIAANSYNEQFF
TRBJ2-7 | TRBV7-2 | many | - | TGTGCCAGCAGCGGCAGAGGGACTCGACCAGGGGGGGGTTCGGAGCAGTACTTC | CASSGRGTRPGGGSEQYF
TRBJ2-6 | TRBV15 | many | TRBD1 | TGTGCCACCGAGGGGGCGCGGGGGGCCAACGTCCTGACTTTC | CATEGARGANVLTF
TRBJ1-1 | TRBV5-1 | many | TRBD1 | TGCGCCAGCAGAGTCTCATCCGGGACAGTGAACACTGAAGCTTTCTTT | CASRVSSGTVNTEAFF
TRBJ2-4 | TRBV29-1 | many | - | TGCAGCGTTGAAGATCCGGGACTCAAAAACATTCAGTACTTC | CSVEDPGLKNIQYF
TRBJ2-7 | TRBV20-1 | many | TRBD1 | TGCAGTGTCTCCCCGGGCGGGACAGGCTCCTACGAGCAGTACTTC | CSVSPGGTGSYEQYF
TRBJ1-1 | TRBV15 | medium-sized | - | TGTGCCACCAGCAGAGATCGAGGGGGTAACACTGAAGCTTTCTTT | CATSRDRGGNTEAFF
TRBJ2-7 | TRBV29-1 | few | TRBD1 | TGCGGCGATAACGGGACAGCAAGCTCCTACGAGCAGTACTTC | CGDNGTASSYEQYF
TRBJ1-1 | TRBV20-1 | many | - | TGCAGTGCGGGGAAACCAGAGTCGGACACTGAAGCTTTCTTT | CSAGKPESDTEAFF
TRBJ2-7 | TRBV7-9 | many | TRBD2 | TGTGCCAGCAGCTTAGAAGCGGGGGGGCCCTACGAGCAGTACTTC | CASSLEAGGPYEQYF
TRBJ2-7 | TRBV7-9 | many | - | TGTGCCAGCAGCTTAGTGGCCGGGGGCGGCTACGAGCAGTACTTC | CASSLVAGGGYEQYF
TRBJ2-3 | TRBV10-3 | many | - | TGTGCCGTCCTTAGCACAGATACGCAGTATTTT | CAVLSTDTQYF
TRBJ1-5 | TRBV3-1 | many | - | TGTGCCAGCAGCCAAGACAGGGGCCAGCCCCAGCATTTT | CASSQDRGQPQHF
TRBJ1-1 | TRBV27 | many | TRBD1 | TGTGCCAGCAGTCTCCGACAGGGTGGGAACACTGAAGCTTTCTTT | CASSLRQGGNTEAFF
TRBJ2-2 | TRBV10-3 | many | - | TGTGCCATCAGACCTCCGGGACAAGAGGGGACCGGGGAGCTGTTTTTT | CAIRPPGQEGTGELFF
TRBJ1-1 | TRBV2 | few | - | TGTGCCAGCAGTGTGCAGAAGAACACTGAAGCTTTCTTT | CASSVQKNTEAFF
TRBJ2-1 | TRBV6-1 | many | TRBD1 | TGTGCCAGCGAAAACAGGGGAAGGTTGAATGAGCAGTTCTTC | CASENRGRLNEQFF
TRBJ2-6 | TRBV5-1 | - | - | TGCGCCAGCAGTGACGGCAGCTCTGGGGCCAACGTCCTGACTTTC | CASSDGSSGANVLTF
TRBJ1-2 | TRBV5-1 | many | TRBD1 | TGCGCCAGCAGCTTGGAACAGGGGCAGGACTATGGCTACACCTTC | CASSLEQGQDYGYTF
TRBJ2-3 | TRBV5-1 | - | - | TGCGCCAGCAGCTTGGCCGGATGGGTGACAGATACGCAGTATTTT | CASSLAGWVTDTQYF
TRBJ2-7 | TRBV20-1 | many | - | TGCAGTGCTTGGGACTCGAAAAGGTGGAGCTCCTACGAGCAGTACTTC | CSAWDSKRWSSYEQYF
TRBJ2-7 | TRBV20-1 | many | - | TGCAGTGCTAGAGGAGACCTTTTGACGGGGGCAATTTACGAGCAGTACTTC | CSARGDLLTGAIYEQYF
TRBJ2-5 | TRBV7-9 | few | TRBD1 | TGTGCCAGCAGCTTAAAGGGGGCCCAAGAGACCCAGTACTTC | CASSLKGAQETQYF
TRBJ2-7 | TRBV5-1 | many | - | TGCGCCAGCAGCTTGGGGGGCTACGAGCAGTACTTC | CASSLGGYEQYF
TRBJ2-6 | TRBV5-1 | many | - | TGCGCCAGCAGCTTCGGAGGGTTGTTGTCTGGGGCCAACGTCCTGACTTTC | CASSFGGLLSGANVLTF
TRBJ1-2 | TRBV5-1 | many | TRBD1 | TGCGCCAGCAGCTCGGGACAGAGCTATGGCTACACCTTC | CASSSGQSYGYTF
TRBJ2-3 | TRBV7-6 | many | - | TGTGCCAGCAGCTTAGGCTCCAGTGATCGTAGGTATTTT | CASSLGSSDRRYF
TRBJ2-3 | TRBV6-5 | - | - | TGTGCCAGCAGACCCCCCGGGGCAGATACGCAGTATTTT | CASRPPGADTQYF